This entry concerns a single TCR beta chain. Its antigen is not identified. V dropped 3 bases and J dropped 6 bases, with 14 bases sitting between them. Germline CDR1 reads KGHSH; CDR2 reads LQKENI. CDR3 length equals 15 residues. This specimen belongs to a study of radiotherapy plus CTLA-4 blockade in lung cancer. General study points: After radiotherapy and ipilimumab, tumor-derived clones expanded in peripheral blood.

Clones were sequenced by immunoSEQ multiplex PCR, and TCRdb holds only the in-frame ones, with some missing. The sample holds more than 95,000 clones, roughly 79% seen once. Sequencing used peripheral blood, obtained from a patient treated with radiotherapy plus ipilimumab. The TCR sequence derives from a human donor with non-small cell lung cancer who had a partial response to radiotherapy plus ipilimumab. Some clones in this sample may be carry-over from other donors' samples. The chain recombines TRBV18 with TRBJ2-2, with D maybe TRBD1 (5 bases). The chain's CDR3 is CASSPSFQGAGELFF. The CDR3 bases are TGTGCCAGCTCACCTTCATTTCAAGGGGCCGGGGAGCTGTTTTTT.